What follows is one T cell receptor (beta chain) and its context. Its specificity is unknown. CDR3 length equals 14 residues. The data belong to a study of T cells expressing NK-cell markers. Overall study context: The TCR beta repertoires were obtained from sorted CD3+CD56+NKG2C+, CD3+CD56+NKG2C- and CD3+CD56-NKG2C+ T cells. The eight sequenced donors comprised seven who were HCMV-seropositive and one who was seronegative.

UMI-tagged 5'RACE template switching yielded the TCR beta cDNA. No DNA is given; TCRdb re-called the 5' RACE reads and lists each CDR3 protein once. Its listing shows 300,000 or so distinct CDR3 sequences. Findings of the study overall: In several donors, dominant clonotypes made up about 25-60.1% of CD3+CD56-NKG2C+ cells.

Input material: blood T cells: a sorted CD56 or NKG2C T cell subset, CD4+ or CD8+ T cells, or bulk PBMC T cells (not recorded which). This receptor was identified in a woman aged 18 to 75 in good health. The rearrangement links TRBV12-3 or TRBV12-4 to TRBJ2-5; the TCRdb D gene call, TRBD1, has no DNA to confirm it. Here the CDR3 reads CASSFDRVQETQYF.